One and the same sample provided the 2 T cell receptor beta chains below, sequenced in a study of cytomegalovirus exposure and HLA in healthy donors. Primers included in the PCR were 60 Vbeta and 13 Jbeta primers. TCRdb keeps only in-frame clones here, not all; method: immunoSEQ multiplex PCR. Here the sample spans around 160,000 clones, roughly 80% being singletons. The specimen sequenced was PBMCs. These receptors were obtained from a woman aged 40-49 years in good health and CMV-seropositive.

In its sample, this clone was seen once. V gene TRBV2 combines with J gene TRBJ2-2; perhaps TRBD1 as D (6 bases). The V gene lost 6 bases and the J gene lost 0 bases, with 14 bases spanning the gap. CDR1 SNHLY and CDR2 FYNNEI come from the germline V gene. The CDR3 totals 16 residues. The CDR3 sequence is CASSRPGHSNTGELFF. The CDR3 DNA reads as TGTGCCAGCAGCCGACCGGGACACTCGAACACCGGGGAGCTGTTTTTT.

The chain combines TRBV9 with TRBJ1-1, with 8 bases lining up with TRBD1. V gave up 4 bases and J gave up 0 bases; unmatched junction bases: 14. Germline assignment: CDR1 SGDLS and CDR2 YYNGEE. This CDR3 spans 18 amino acids. CDR3 bases: TGTGCCAGCAGCCCTCATGGGGGGACAGGCTACATGAACACTGAAGCTTTCTTT. Its translation is CASSPHGGTGYMNTEAFF.